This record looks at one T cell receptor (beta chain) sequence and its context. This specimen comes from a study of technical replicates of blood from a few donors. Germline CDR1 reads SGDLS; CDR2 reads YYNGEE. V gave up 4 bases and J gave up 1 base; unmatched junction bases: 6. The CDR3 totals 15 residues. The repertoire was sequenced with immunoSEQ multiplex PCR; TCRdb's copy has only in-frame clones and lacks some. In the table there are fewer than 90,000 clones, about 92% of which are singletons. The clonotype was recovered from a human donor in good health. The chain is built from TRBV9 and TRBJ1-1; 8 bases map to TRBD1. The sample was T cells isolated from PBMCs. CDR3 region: CASSTWTGRNTEAFF. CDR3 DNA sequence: TGTGCCAGCAGCACATGGACAGGGAGGAACACTGAAGCTTTCTTT.